These T cell receptor beta chains were read from a single sample in a study of CXCR3-negative and CXCR3-positive naive CD8 T cells. TCRdb derives one entry per CDR3 protein from the 5' RACE reads, leaving out DNA. The sample data list about 41,000 distinct CDR3 sequences. The sequenced sample was naive CXCR3- CD8+ T cells from blood. Every receptor here comes from a human donor in good health. Some clones in this sample may be carry-over from other donors' samples. Both conserved end residues are part of each CDR3.

j_gene | v_gene | CDR3aa
TRBJ2-3 | TRBV28 | CASSSVPPQRGTLADTQYF
TRBJ2-3 | TRBV29-1 | CSVGGSTDTQYF
TRBJ1-2 | TRBV7-9 | CASSFTFDRATNYGYTF
TRBJ2-3 | TRBV28 | CASSFGGADTQYF
TRBJ2-3 | TRBV13 | CASSLEGGRTDTQYF
TRBJ2-7 | TRBV28 | CASTGQLLSYEQYF
TRBJ2-2 | TRBV6-5 | CASSYSPANTGELFF
TRBJ2-7 | TRBV28 | CASSLVGFAYEQYF
TRBJ2-4 | TRBV29-1 | CSVFKGNSGNIQYF
TRBJ1-2 | TRBV7-3 | CASSLRSGDGYTF
TRBJ2-3 | TRBV5-1 | CATSLRGDREQYF
TRBJ1-1 | TRBV7-6 | CASSSLIKNTEAFF
TRBJ2-5 | TRBV7-8 | CASSWGQGNQETQYF
TRBJ2-3 | TRBV29-1 | CSVEGLTDTQYF
TRBJ2-5 | TRBV7-9 | CASSLALRPTYNGETQYF
TRBJ2-7 | TRBV29-1 | CSGGQSTYEQYF
TRBJ2-3 | TRBV11-2 | CASSLELGRGVKDTQYF
TRBJ2-7 | TRBV12-2 | CASRLRGTANYEQYF
TRBJ2-5 | TRBV27 | CASIKGETQYF
TRBJ2-4 | TRBV28 | CASSANWGQNIQYF
TRBJ1-2 | TRBV13 | CASSQTPGNYGYTF
TRBJ1-1 | TRBV29-1 | CSVDAGNTEAFF
TRBJ2-4 | TRBV23-1 | CASSQSYIRRAFPRNIQYF
TRBJ1-1 | TRBV7-7 | CASSLGRNTEAFF
TRBJ2-5 | TRBV29-1 | CSASGGQGAEETQYF
TRBJ2-1 | TRBV5-5 | CASSLGASVIYNEQFF
TRBJ2-3 | TRBV29-1 | CSVKGGSRTDTQYF
TRBJ1-2 | TRBV4-2 | CASSQVVTGGNYGYTF
TRBJ2-3 | TRBV20-1 | CSARNPNRLAGVNTQYF
TRBJ1-1 | TRBV7-9 | CASSLDRKNTEAFF
TRBJ2-1 | TRBV6-5 | CASSYSREGTPYNEQFF
TRBJ2-7 | TRBV7-8 | CASSLARGAYEQYF
TRBJ2-1 | TRBV4-3 | CASSQDKGVVRFF
TRBJ1-2 | TRBV4-2 | CASSPAEGAGGYGYTF
TRBJ2-2 | TRBV29-1 | CSVEGRVTGELFF
TRBJ1-1 | TRBV7-8 | CASSLALGVWTEAFF
TRBJ2-2 | TRBV11-3 | CASSRPPAGGSSGELFF
TRBJ1-4 | TRBV7-9 | CASSFNQGSEKLFF